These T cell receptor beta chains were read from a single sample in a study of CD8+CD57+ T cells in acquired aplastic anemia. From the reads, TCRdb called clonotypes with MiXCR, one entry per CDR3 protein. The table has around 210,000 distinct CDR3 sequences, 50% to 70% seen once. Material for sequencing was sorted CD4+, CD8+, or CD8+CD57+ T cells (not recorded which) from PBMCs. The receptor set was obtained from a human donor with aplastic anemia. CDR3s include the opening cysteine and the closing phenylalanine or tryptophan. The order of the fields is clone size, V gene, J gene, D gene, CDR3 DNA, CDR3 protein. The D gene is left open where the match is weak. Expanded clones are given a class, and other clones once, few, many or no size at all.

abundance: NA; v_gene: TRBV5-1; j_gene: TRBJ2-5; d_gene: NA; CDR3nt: TGCGCCAGCAGGGAAGAGGGATCTAACACCGGGACGCGAGCAGAGACCCAGTACTTC; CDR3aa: CASREEGSNTGTRAETQYF
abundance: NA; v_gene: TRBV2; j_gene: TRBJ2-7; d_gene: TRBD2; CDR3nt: TGTGCCAGCAGATCCGCTCGGGAGGCCCAATACGAGCAGTACTTC; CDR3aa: CASRSAREAQYEQYF
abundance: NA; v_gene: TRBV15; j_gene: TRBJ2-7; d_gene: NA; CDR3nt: TGTGCCACCAGCAGAGCCTTCCGACAAGGGGGGCCCTACGAGCAGTACTTC; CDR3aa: CATSRAFRQGGPYEQYF
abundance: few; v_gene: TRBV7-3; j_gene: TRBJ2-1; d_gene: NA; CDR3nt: TGTGCCAGCAGGCAGGGCAGGGGAGTCTACAATGAGCAGTTCTTC; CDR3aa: CASRQGRGVYNEQFF
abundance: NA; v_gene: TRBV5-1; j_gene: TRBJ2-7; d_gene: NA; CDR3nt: TGCGCCAGCACCCCGTTTCCGGGATCCTACGAGCAGTACTTC; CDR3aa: CASTPFPGSYEQYF
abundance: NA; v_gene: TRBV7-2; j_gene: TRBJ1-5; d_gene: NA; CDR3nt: TGTGCCAGCAGCCGCCAGGGGATGCCCCAGCATTTT; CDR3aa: CASSRQGMPQHF
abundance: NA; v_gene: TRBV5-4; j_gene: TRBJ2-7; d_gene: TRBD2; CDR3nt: TGTGCCAGCAGCTTGGAAGGGCGGGAGACCTACGAGCAGTACTTC; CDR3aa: CASSLEGRETYEQYF
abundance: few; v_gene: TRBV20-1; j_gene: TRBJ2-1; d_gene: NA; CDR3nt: TGCAGTGCTATGATACACGAGCAGTTCTTC; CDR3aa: CSAMIHEQFF
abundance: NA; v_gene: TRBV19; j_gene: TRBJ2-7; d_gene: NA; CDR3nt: TGTGCCAGTAGTCCTCTGGGGACTCTAAGCTCCTACGAGCAGTACTTC; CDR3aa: CASSPLGTLSSYEQYF
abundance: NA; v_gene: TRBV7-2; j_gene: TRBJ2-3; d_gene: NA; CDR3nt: TGTGCCAGCAGCTTCGGGGACTCGGCAGATACGCAGTATTTT; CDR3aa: CASSFGDSADTQYF
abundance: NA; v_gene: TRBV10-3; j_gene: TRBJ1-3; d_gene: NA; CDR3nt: TGTGCCATCAGTGAGCTAGGTTCTGGAAACACCATATATTTT; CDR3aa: CAISELGSGNTIYF
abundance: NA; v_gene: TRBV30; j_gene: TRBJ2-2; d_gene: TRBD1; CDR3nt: TGTGCCTGGAGTGCCGGGACAGGGGGCGCCGGGGAGCTGTTTTTT; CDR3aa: CAWSAGTGGAGELFF
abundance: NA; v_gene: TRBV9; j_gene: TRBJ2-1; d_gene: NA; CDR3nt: TGTGCCAGCAGCCCAACTAGAGATGAGCAGTTCTTC; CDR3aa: CASSPTRDEQFF
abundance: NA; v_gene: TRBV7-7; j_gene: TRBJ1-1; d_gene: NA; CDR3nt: TGTGCCAGCAGCTTAAGCTTGAACAATGAAGCTTTCTTT; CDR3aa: CASSLSLNNEAFF
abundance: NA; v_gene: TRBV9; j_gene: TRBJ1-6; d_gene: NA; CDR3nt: TGTGCCAGCAGCGTAGAACAGTATAATTCACCCCTCCACTTT; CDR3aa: CASSVEQYNSPLHF
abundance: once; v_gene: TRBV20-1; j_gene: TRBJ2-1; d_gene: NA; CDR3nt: TGCAGTGCTAGTCGTAGCGGAGACACAAGAGAGCAGTTCTTC; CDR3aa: CSASRSGDTREQFF
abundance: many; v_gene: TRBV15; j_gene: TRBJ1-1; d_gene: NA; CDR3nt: TGTGCCACCAGCAGAGATCAGGGGTTACGGGCCGAAGCTTTCTTT; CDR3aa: CATSRDQGLRAEAFF
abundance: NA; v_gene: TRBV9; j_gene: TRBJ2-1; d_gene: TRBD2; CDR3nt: TGTGCCAGCAGCCCACCGGGACTACCCAACAATGAGCAGTTCTTC; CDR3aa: CASSPPGLPNNEQFF
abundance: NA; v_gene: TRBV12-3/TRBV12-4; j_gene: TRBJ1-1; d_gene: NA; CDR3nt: TGTGCCAGCAGTTTATTCACGAACACTGAAGCTTTCTTT; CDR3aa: CASSLFTNTEAFF
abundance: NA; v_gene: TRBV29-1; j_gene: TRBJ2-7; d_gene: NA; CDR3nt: NA; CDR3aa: CSVGQGSYERYF
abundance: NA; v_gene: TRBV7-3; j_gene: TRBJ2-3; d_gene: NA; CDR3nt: TGTGCCAGCAGCCCACCGGGGGGCAGCACAGATACGCAGTATTTT; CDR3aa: CASSPPGGSTDTQYF
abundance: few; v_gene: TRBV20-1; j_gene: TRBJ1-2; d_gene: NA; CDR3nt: TGCAGTGCTAAGGTTGAGGGGGTGGTCTATGGCTACACCTTC; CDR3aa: CSAKVEGVVYGYTF
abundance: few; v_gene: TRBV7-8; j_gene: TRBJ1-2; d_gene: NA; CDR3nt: TGTGCCAGCAGTCCGCAGGACTATGGCTACACCTTC; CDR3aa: CASSPQDYGYTF
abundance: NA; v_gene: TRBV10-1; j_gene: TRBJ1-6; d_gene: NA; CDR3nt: TGCGCCAGCAGACCCCCGGGACCTTGGGATTCACCCCTCCACTTT; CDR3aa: CASRPPGPWDSPLHF
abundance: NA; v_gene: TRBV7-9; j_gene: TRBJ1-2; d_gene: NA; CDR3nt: TGTGCCAGCAGCTTCCCTATCAGGGGAGCTAACTATGGCTACACCTTC; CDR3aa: CASSFPIRGANYGYTF
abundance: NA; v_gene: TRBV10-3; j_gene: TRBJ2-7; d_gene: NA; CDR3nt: TGTGCTCGACGGCGGGACGAAGACTACGAGCAGTACTTC; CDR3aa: CARRRDEDYEQYF
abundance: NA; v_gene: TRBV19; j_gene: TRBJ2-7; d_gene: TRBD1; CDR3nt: TGTGCCAGTAGAGGGACAGGACCCTACGAGCAGTACTTC; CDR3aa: CASRGTGPYEQYF
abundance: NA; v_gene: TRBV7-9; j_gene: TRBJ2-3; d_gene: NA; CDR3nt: TGTGCCAGCAGCTCAGGGCAGGGGCCCTACAATGAGCAGTATTTT; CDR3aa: CASSSGQGPYNEQYF
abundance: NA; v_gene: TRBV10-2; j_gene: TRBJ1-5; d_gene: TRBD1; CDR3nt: TGCGCCAGCAGCCTAGGGGGCCTTATAAATCAGCCCCAGCATTTT; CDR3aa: CASSLGGLINQPQHF
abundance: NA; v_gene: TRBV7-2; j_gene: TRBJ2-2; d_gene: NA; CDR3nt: TGTGCCAGCAGCCGAGGGTTGGAGCTGTTTTTT; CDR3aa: CASSRGLELFF
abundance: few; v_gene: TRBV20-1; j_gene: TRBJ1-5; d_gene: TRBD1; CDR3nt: TGCAGTGTTAAGGACAGGGTTTATGGTCAGCCCCAGCATTTT; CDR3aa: CSVKDRVYGQPQHF
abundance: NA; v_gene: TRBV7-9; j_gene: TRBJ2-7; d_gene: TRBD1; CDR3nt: TGTGCCAGCAGCTCCGGGACAGGGGGCGAGTCCTACGAGCAGTACTTC; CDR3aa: CASSSGTGGESYEQYF